This T cell receptor beta chain is drawn from a study of Tregs in tolerant kidney transplant recipients. Study-wide points: Validation in larger populations is needed because few patients were studied. Expanding Tregs on activated donor B cells appeared to best identify donor-specific TCRbeta clones.

The trim removed 5 bases at V and 2 bases at J, leaving 16 bases unmatched. Germline CDR1 and CDR2: SGHTA and FQGNSA. The CDR3 spans 19 residues. Concerning this clone: As yet, its antigen is unknown.

Thawed PBMCs were FACS-sorted into unstimulated CD4+CD25+CD127- regulatory T cells, CD4+CD25- non-regulatory cells, CD4 and CD8 cells. Regulatory T cells were sorted from thawed PBMCs rested overnight at 37°C with 200 IU/ml IL-2. The data were produced by immunoSEQ multiplex PCR, yet TCRdb's version contains in-frame clones alone and is incomplete. The sample holds 75,000 to 85,000 clones, around 93% seen once. The TCR originated in a human donor who received a combined kidney and bone marrow transplant. Sequenced material: Tregs from blood, taken before the transplant. V usage is TRBV7-2 and J usage is TRBJ1-5, with 9 bases that match TRBD1. The CDR3 protein is CASSPYTLGQGKGNQPQHF. The CDR3 DNA sequence: TGTGCCAGCAGCCCTTATACCCTAGGACAGGGGAAAGGCAATCAGCCCCAGCATTTT.